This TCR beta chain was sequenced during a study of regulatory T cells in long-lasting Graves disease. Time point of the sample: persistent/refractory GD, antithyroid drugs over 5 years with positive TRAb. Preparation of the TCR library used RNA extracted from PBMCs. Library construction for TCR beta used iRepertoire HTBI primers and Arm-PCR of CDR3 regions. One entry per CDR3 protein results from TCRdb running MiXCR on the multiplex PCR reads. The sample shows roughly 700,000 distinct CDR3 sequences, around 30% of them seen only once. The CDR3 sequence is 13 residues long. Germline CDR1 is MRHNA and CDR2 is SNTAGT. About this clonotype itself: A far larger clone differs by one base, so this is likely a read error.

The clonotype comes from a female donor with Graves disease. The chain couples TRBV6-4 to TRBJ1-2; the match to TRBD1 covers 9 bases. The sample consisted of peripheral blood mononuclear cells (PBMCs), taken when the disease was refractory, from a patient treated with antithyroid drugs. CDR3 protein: CASITTGGYGNTF. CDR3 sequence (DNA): TGTGCCAGCATCACGACAGGGGGGTATGGCAACACCTTC.